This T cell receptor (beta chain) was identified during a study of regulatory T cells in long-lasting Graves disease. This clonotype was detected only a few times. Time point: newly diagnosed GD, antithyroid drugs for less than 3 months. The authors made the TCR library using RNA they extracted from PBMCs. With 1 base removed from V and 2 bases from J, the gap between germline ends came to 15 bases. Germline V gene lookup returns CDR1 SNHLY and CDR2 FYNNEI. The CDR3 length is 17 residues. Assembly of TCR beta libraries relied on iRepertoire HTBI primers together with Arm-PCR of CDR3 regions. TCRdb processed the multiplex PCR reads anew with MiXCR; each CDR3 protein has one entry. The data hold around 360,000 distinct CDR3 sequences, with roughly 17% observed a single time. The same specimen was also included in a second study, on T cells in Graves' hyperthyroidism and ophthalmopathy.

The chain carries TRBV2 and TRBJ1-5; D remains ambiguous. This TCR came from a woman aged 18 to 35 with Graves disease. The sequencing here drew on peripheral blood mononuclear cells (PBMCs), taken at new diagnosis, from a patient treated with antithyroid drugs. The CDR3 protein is CASSEVGDLRGNQPQHF. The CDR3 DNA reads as TGTGCCAGCAGTGAAGTTGGGGATTTAAGGGGCAATCAGCCCCAGCATTTT.